Listed below are T cell receptor beta chains from one sample, sequenced in a study of beta chain features in type 1 diabetes. This table comes from immunoSEQ multiplex PCR, and its TCRdb copy is limited to in-frame clones, with some not included. This sample has about 160,000 clones, with around 8% found just once. The sequenced sample was central memory CD4+ T cells from blood. The receptors shown here come from a woman between 40 and 50 years old with type 1 diabetes. CDR3s include the opening cysteine and the closing phenylalanine or tryptophan. D genes are given only for firm matches. Some rows mark clone size as missing; the rest say once, few, many or name a class of expanded clone.

d_gene: -
abundance: -
j_gene: TRBJ1-2
v_gene: TRBV6-6
CDR3aa: CASSPPYYGYTF
CDR3nt: TGTGCCAGCAGCCCCCCCTATTATGGCTACACCTTC

d_gene: -
abundance: many
j_gene: TRBJ2-1
v_gene: TRBV7-2
CDR3aa: CASSSGSGREQFF
CDR3nt: TGTGCCAGCAGCTCCGGGTCCGGCCGGGAGCAGTTCTTC

d_gene: TRBD1
abundance: -
j_gene: TRBJ2-1
v_gene: TRBV28
CDR3aa: CASRTGQGAYNEQFF
CDR3nt: TGTGCCAGCAGGACGGGACAGGGGGCCTACAATGAGCAGTTCTTC

d_gene: TRBD1
abundance: -
j_gene: TRBJ1-1
v_gene: TRBV29-1
CDR3aa: CSVERFTGGRNTEAFF
CDR3nt: TGCAGCGTTGAAAGGTTCACAGGGGGTAGGAACACTGAAGCTTTCTTT

d_gene: TRBD2
abundance: few
j_gene: TRBJ2-5
v_gene: TRBV2
CDR3aa: CASNTGTSMETQYF
CDR3nt: TGTGCCAGTAATACCGGGACTAGTATGGAGACCCAGTACTTC

d_gene: -
abundance: few
j_gene: TRBJ2-7
v_gene: TRBV6-5
CDR3aa: CASSNGWEQYF
CDR3nt: TGTGCCAGCAGTAACGGGTGGGAGCAGTACTTC

d_gene: TRBD1
abundance: -
j_gene: TRBJ1-5
v_gene: TRBV9
CDR3aa: CASSQGGDGPQHF
CDR3nt: TGTGCCAGCAGCCAGGGGGGAGACGGGCCCCAGCATTTT

d_gene: TRBD2
abundance: -
j_gene: TRBJ2-1
v_gene: TRBV7-9
CDR3aa: CASSLFGTIKNEQFF
CDR3nt: TGTGCCAGCAGCTTGTTCGGGACTATTAAGAATGAGCAGTTCTTC

d_gene: -
abundance: few
j_gene: TRBJ1-2
v_gene: TRBV29-1
CDR3aa: CSVEDGPYGYTF
CDR3nt: TGCAGCGTTGAAGATGGCCCCTATGGCTACACCTTC

d_gene: TRBD1
abundance: -
j_gene: TRBJ2-1
v_gene: TRBV9
CDR3aa: CASSVATGGDEQFF
CDR3nt: TGTGCCAGCAGCGTAGCTACAGGGGGCGATGAGCAGTTCTTC

d_gene: TRBD1
abundance: few
j_gene: TRBJ2-7
v_gene: TRBV10-3
CDR3aa: CAINTGGHEQYF
CDR3nt: TGTGCCATCAATACAGGGGGCCACGAGCAGTACTTC

d_gene: TRBD1
abundance: few
j_gene: TRBJ1-2
v_gene: TRBV7-9
CDR3aa: CASLRTGRVGYTF
CDR3nt: TGTGCCTCCCTCCGGACAGGGAGAGTTGGCTACACCTTC

d_gene: -
abundance: few
j_gene: TRBJ1-5
v_gene: TRBV10-3
CDR3aa: CATQGPGNSNQPQHF
CDR3nt: TGTGCCACCCAGGGGCCAGGGAATAGCAATCAGCCCCAGCATTTT

d_gene: -
abundance: few
j_gene: TRBJ1-1
v_gene: TRBV5-4
CDR3aa: CASSLQGPLGTEAFF
CDR3nt: TGTGCCAGCAGCTTGCAGGGGCCTCTGGGCACTGAAGCTTTCTTT

d_gene: TRBD2
abundance: -
j_gene: TRBJ2-1
v_gene: TRBV9
CDR3aa: CASSVSGAEFSEQFF
CDR3nt: TGTGCCAGCAGCGTTAGCGGGGCGGAGTTTAGTGAGCAGTTCTTC

d_gene: -
abundance: -
j_gene: TRBJ1-1
v_gene: TRBV28
CDR3aa: CASREQGLGTEAFF
CDR3nt: TGTGCCAGCAGGGAGCAGGGGCTCGGCACTGAAGCTTTCTTT

d_gene: -
abundance: few
j_gene: TRBJ2-5
v_gene: TRBV7-9
CDR3aa: CASSLGGSQETQYF
CDR3nt: TGTGCCAGCAGCTTAGGAGGGTCCCAAGAGACCCAGTACTTC

d_gene: -
abundance: few
j_gene: TRBJ1-1
v_gene: TRBV11-2
CDR3aa: CASSPSSGTEAFF
CDR3nt: TGTGCCAGCAGCCCTAGCTCGGGGACTGAAGCTTTCTTT

d_gene: TRBD2
abundance: -
j_gene: TRBJ2-5
v_gene: TRBV10-3
CDR3aa: CAISGLAGQETQYF
CDR3nt: TGTGCCATCAGTGGACTAGCGGGTCAAGAGACCCAGTACTTC

d_gene: -
abundance: -
j_gene: TRBJ1-1
v_gene: TRBV5-4
CDR3aa: CASIENTEAFF
CDR3nt: TGTGCCAGCATAGAGAACACTGAAGCTTTCTTT

d_gene: -
abundance: -
j_gene: TRBJ2-7
v_gene: TRBV6-6
CDR3aa: CASSYNQGSYEQYF
CDR3nt: TGTGCCAGCAGTTACAATCAGGGATCCTACGAGCAGTACTTC

d_gene: TRBD1
abundance: -
j_gene: TRBJ2-7
v_gene: TRBV28
CDR3aa: CASSTPGQGLYEQYF
CDR3nt: TGTGCCAGCAGTACCCCGGGACAGGGTCTCTACGAGCAGTACTTC

d_gene: -
abundance: -
j_gene: TRBJ2-3
v_gene: TRBV5-4
CDR3aa: CASSFYGSTDTQYF
CDR3nt: TGTGCCAGCAGCTTTTACGGTTCCACAGATACGCAGTATTTT

d_gene: -
abundance: -
j_gene: TRBJ2-2
v_gene: TRBV18
CDR3aa: CASSPPPDMNTGELFF
CDR3nt: TGTGCCAGCTCACCACCGCCGGACATGAACACCGGGGAGCTGTTTTTT

d_gene: TRBD2
abundance: -
j_gene: TRBJ2-7
v_gene: TRBV18
CDR3aa: CASSPRTSGGESGEQYF
CDR3nt: TGTGCCAGCTCACCTCGGACTAGCGGGGGCGAATCGGGCGAGCAGTACTTC

d_gene: -
abundance: -
j_gene: TRBJ1-4
v_gene: TRBV28
CDR3aa: CASSGLDGRVRLFF
CDR3nt: TGTGCCAGCAGTGGGCTTGACGGGAGGGTGCGACTGTTTTTT

d_gene: TRBD2
abundance: once
j_gene: TRBJ2-1
v_gene: TRBV18
CDR3aa: CASSPRGGLAGVEQFF
CDR3nt: TGTGCCAGCTCCCCAAGGGGGGGACTAGCGGGAGTCGAGCAGTTCTTC

d_gene: -
abundance: -
j_gene: TRBJ2-5
v_gene: TRBV6-5
CDR3aa: CASSYSNPLGTQYF
CDR3nt: TGTGCCAGCAGTTACTCCAACCCGCTAGGGACCCAGTACTTC

d_gene: -
abundance: many
j_gene: TRBJ1-1
v_gene: TRBV30
CDR3aa: CAWSGQSAVGTEAFF
CDR3nt: TGTGCCTGGAGTGGACAGTCCGCCGTGGGCACTGAAGCTTTCTTT